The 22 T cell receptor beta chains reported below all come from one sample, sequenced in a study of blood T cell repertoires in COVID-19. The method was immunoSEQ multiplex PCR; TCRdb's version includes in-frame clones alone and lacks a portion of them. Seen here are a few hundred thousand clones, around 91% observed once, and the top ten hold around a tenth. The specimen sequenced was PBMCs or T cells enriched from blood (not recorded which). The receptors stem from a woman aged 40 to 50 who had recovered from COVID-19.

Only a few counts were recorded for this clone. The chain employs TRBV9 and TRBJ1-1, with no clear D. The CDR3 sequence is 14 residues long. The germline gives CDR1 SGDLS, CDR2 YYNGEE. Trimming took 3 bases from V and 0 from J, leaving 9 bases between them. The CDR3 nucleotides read TGTGCCAGCAGCGCCACAGATCTGAACACTGAAGCTTTCTTT. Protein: CASSATDLNTEAFF. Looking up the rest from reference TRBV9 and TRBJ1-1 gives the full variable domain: DSGVTQTPKHLITATGQRVTLRCSPRSGDLSVYWYQQSLDQGLQFLIQYYNGEERAKGNILERFSAQQFPDLHSELNLSSLELGDSALYFCASSATDLNTEAFFGQGTRLTVV.

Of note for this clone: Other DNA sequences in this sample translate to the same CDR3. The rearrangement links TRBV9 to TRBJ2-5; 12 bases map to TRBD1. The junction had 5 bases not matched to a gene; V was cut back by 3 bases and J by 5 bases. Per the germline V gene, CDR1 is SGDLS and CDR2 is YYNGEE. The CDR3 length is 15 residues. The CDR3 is CASSAGQGALETQYF. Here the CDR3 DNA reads TGTGCCAGCAGCGCGGGACAGGGGGCATTGGAGACCCAGTACTTC. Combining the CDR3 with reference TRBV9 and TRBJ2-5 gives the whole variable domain DSGVTQTPKHLITATGQRVTLRCSPRSGDLSVYWYQQSLDQGLQFLIQYYNGEERAKGNILERFSAQQFPDLHSELNLSSLELGDSALYFCASSAGQGALETQYFGPGTRLLVL.

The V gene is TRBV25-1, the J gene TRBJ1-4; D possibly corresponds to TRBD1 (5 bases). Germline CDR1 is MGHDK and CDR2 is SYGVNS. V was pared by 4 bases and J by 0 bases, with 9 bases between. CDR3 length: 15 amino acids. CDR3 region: CASSATTATNEKLFF. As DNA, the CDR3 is TGTGCCAGCAGTGCCACGACAGCAACTAATGAAAAACTGTTTTTT.

CDR3 in amino acids: CASSQGLPLDWVYEQYF. Here the CDR3 DNA reads TGTGCCAGCAGCCAAGGATTACCGCTGGACTGGGTCTACGAGCAGTACTTC. The chain joins TRBV4-2 to TRBJ2-7; D perhaps matches TRBD2 (5 bases). CDR3 length: 17 amino acids. Germline CDR1 is LGHNA and CDR2 is YNFKEQ. V dropped 1 base and J dropped 3 bases, with 19 bases sitting between them.

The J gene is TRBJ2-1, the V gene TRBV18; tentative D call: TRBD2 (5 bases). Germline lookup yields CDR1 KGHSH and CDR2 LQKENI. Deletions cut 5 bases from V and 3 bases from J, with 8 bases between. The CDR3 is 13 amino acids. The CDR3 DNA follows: TGTGCCAGCTCATCTGGAGGCTACAATGAGCAGTTCTTC. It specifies CASSSGGYNEQFF.

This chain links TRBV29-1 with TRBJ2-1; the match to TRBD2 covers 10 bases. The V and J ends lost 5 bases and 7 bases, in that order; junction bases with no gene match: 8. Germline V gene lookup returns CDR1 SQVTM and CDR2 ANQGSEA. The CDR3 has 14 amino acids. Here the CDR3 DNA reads TGCAGCGTTCGGGCTAGCGGGAGACGAAATGAGCAGTTCTTC. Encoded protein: CSVRASGRRNEQFF.

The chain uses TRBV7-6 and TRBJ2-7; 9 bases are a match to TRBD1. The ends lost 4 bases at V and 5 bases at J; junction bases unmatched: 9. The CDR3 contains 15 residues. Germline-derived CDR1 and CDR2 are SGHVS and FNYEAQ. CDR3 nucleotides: TGTGCCAGCAGCTCGCGCCGGGACAGGGTCAACGAGCAGTACTTC. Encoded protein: CASSSRRDRVNEQYF. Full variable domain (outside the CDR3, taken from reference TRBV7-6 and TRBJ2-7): GAGVSQSPRYKVTKRGQDVALRCDPISGHVSLYWYRQALGQGPEFLTYFNYEAQQDKSGLPNDRFSAERPEGSISTLTIQRTEQRDSAMYRCASSSRRDRVNEQYFGPGTRLTVT.

CDR3 amino acids: CASSSGGGAAHEQFF. The DNA for the CDR3 is TGTGCCAGCAGTTCGGGCGGGGGGGCCGCCCATGAGCAGTTCTTC. The chain uses TRBV27 and TRBJ2-1; 9 nucleotides match TRBD2. The CDR3 is 15 residues long. V dropped 4 bases and J dropped 8; count of bases not matched to a gene: 9. Germline CDR1 is MNHEY and CDR2 is SMNVEV (reference sequence).

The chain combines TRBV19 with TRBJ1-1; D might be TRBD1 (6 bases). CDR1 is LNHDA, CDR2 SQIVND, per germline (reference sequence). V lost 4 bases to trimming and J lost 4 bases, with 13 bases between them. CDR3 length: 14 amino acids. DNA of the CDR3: TGTGCCAGTAGTACTCATAAGGGGGTCACTGAAGCTTTCTTT. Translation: CASSTHKGVTEAFF.

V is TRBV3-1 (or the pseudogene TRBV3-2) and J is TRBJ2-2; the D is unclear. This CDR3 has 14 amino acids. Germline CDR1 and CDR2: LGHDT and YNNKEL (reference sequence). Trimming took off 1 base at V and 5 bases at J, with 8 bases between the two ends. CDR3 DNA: TGTGCCAGCAGCCAAGTTTCCGGGACCGGGGAGCTGTTTTTT. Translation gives CASSQVSGTGELFF.

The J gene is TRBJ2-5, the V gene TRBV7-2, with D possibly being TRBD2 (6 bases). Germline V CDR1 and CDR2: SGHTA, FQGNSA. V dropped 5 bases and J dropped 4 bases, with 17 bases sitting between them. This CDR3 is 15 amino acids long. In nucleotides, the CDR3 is TGTGCCAGCAGCCCGACCGGGATTAGCGGAGAGACCCAGTACTTC. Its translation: CASSPTGISGETQYF.

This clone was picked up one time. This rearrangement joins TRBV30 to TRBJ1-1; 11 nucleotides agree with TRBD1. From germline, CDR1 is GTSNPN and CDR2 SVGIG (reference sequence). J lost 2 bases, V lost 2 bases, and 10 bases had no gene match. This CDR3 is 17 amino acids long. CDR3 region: CAWSYRDRGNLNTEAFF. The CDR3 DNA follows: TGTGCCTGGAGTTATCGGGACAGGGGGAACTTAAACACTGAAGCTTTCTTT.

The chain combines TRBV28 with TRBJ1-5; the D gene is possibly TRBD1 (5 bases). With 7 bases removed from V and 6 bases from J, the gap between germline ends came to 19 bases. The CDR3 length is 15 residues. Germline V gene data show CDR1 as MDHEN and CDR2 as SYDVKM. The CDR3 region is CASTLVGGESQPQHF. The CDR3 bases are TGTGCCAGCACCTTGGTAGGAGGGGAAAGTCAGCCCCAGCATTTT.

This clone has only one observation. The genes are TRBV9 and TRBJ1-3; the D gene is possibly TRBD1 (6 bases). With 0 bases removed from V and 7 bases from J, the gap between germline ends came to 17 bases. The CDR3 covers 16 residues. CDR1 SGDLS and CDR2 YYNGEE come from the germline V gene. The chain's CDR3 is CASSVVPQGLANTIYF. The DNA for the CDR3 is TGTGCCAGCAGCGTAGTCCCGCAGGGGCTGGCGAACACCATATATTTT.

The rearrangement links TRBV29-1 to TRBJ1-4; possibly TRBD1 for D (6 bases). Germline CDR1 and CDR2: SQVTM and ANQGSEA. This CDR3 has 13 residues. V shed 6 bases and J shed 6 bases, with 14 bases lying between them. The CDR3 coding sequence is TGCAGCGTACAGGCAACAGGGTATGAAAAACTGTTTTTT. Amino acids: CSVQATGYEKLFF.

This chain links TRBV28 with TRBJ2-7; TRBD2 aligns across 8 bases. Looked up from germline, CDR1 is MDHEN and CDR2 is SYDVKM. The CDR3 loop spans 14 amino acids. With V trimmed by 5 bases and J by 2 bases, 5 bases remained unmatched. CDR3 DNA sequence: TGTGCCAGCAGTCGTAGCGGGGCTGCCTACGAGCAGTACTTC. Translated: CASSRSGAAYEQYF.

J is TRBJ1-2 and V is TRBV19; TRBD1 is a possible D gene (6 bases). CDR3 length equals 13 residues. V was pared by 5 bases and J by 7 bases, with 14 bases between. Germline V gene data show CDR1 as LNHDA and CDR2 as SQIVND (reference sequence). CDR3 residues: CASSEQGIGGYTF. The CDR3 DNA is TGTGCCAGTAGTGAACAGGGCATTGGTGGCTACACCTTC.

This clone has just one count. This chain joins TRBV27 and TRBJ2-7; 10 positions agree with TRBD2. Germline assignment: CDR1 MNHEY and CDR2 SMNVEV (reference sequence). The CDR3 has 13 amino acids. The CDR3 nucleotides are TGTGCATATAAGCGGGAGGGCCCCTACGAGCAGTACTTC. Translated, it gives CAYKREGPYEQYF.

The CDR3 sequence: CASSLRLAGAGEQFF. The CDR3 DNA reads TGTGCCAGCAGCCTCCGACTAGCGGGAGCGGGGGAGCAGTTCTTC. This chain joins TRBV7-2 and TRBJ2-1; TRBD2 aligns across 12 bases. Germline trimming cut 5 bases from V and 10 bases from J; bases unmatched to any gene: 9. Germline V gene sequence: CDR1 SGHTA, CDR2 FQGNSA. This CDR3 comprises 15 residues. The full variable domain, in which reference TRBV7-2 and TRBJ2-1 provide the parts outside the CDR3, is GAGVSQSPSNKVTEKGKDVELRCDPISGHTALYWYRQSLGQGLEFLIYFQGNSAPDKSGLPSDRFSAERTGGSVSTLTIQRTQQEDSAVYLCASSLRLAGAGEQFFGPGTRLTVL.

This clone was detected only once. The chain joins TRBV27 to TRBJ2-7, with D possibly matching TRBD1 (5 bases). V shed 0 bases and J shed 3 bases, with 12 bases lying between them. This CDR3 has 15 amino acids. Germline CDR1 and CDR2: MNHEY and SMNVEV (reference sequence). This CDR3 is CASSLSRTPIYEQYF. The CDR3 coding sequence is TGTGCCAGCAGTTTATCCCGGACACCTATCTACGAGCAGTACTTC.

Here the CDR3 reads CASSGAMGLAGASTDTQYF. The CDR3, as DNA: TGTGCCAGCAGCGGCGCTATGGGACTAGCGGGAGCTAGCACAGATACGCAGTATTTT. The genes are TRBV5-6 and TRBJ2-3; 14 nucleotides align to TRBD2. The V segment lost 4 bases and the J segment 0 bases; nucleotides outside the gene matches: 10. The CDR3 has 19 amino acids. Per the germline V gene, CDR1 is SGHDT and CDR2 is YYEEEE.

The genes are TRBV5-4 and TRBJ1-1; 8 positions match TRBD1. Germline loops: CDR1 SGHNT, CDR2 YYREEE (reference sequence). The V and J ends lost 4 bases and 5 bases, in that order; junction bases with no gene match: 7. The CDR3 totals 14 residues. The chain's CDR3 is CASSRDRGRTEAFF. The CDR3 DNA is TGTGCCAGCAGCAGAGACAGGGGTAGAACTGAAGCTTTCTTT. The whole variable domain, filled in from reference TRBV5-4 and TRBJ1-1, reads ETGVTQSPTHLIKTRGQQVTLRCSSQSGHNTVSWYQQALGQGPQFIFQYYREEENGRGNFPPRFSGLQFPNYSSELNVNALELDDSALYLCASSRDRGRTEAFFGQGTRLTVV.